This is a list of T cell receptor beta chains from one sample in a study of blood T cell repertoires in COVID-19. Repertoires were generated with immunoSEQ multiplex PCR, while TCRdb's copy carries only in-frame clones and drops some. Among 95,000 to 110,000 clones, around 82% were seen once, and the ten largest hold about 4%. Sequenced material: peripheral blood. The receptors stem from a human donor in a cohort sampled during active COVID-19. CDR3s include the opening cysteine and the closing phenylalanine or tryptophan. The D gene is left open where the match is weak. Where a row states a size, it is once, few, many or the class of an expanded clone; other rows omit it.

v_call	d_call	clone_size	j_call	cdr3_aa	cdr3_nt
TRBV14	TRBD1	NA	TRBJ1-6	CASRPQGQVNSPLHF	TGTGCCAGCAGACCCCAAGGACAGGTCAATTCACCCCTCCACTTT
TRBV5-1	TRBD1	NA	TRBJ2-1	CASSLYIYRVRTGDYNEQFF	TGCGCCAGCAGCTTGTATATCTACCGGGTGAGGACAGGGGACTACAATGAGCAGTTCTTC
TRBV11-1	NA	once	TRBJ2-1	CASSFGGGMRNEQFF	TGTGCCAGCAGCTTTGGGGGAGGAATGAGAAATGAGCAGTTCTTC
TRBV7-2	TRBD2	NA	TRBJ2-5	CASSLDNAGGLDTAETQYF	TGTGCCAGCAGCTTAGATAATGCGGGAGGGCTGGATACGGCAGAGACCCAGTACTTC
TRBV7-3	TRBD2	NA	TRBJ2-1	CASSQGGLAGVNEQFF	TGTGCCAGCAGCCAAGGGGGACTAGCGGGAGTCAATGAGCAGTTCTTC
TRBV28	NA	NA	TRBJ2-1	CAPLREYNEQFF	TGTGCCCCCCTAAGAGAGTACAATGAGCAGTTCTTC
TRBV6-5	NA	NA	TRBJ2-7	CASRGGSYEQYF	TGTGCCAGCAGAGGGGGCTCCTACGAGCAGTACTTC
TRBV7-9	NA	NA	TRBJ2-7	CASSYTGWDEQYF	TGTGCCAGCAGCTACACAGGGTGGGACGAGCAGTACTTC
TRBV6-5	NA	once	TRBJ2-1	CASRAPGISYNEQFF	TGTGCCAGCAGGGCCCCGGGGATCTCCTACAATGAGCAGTTCTTC
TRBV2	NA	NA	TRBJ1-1	CASNRGREGKAFF	TGTGCCAGCAATCGGGGGAGGGAGGGAAAAGCTTTCTTT
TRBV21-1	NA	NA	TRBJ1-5	CATLLGQGPYSNQPQHF	TGTGCCACTCTTTTGGGACAGGGGCCCTATAGCAATCAGCCCCAGCATTTT
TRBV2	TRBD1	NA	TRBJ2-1	CASRTGGSYNEQFF	TGTGCCAGCAGGACAGGGGGGAGCTACAATGAGCAGTTCTTC
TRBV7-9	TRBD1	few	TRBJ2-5	CASSADRVPQRETQYF	TGTGCCAGCAGCGCGGACAGGGTTCCCCAGAGAGAGACCCAGTACTTC
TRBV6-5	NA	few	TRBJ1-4	CASRLWGVDEKLFF	TGTGCCAGCAGACTATGGGGGGTTGATGAAAAACTGTTTTTT
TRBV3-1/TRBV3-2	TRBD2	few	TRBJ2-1	CASSQDLAGGYNEQFF	TGTGCCAGCAGCCAAGATCTTGCGGGAGGGTACAATGAGCAGTTCTTC
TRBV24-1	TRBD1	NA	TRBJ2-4	CATSERGQINKNIQYF	TGTGCCACCAGTGAAAGGGGACAGATAAACAAAAACATTCAGTACTTC
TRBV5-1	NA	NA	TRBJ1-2	CASSSQLSGTGSGYTF	TGCGCCAGCAGCTCGCAACTTTCCGGGACTGGCTCAGGCTACACCTTC
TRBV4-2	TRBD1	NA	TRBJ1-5	CASSHFRERDRVGQPQHF	TGTGCCAGCAGCCATTTTCGAGAACGCGACAGGGTAGGACAGCCCCAGCATTTT
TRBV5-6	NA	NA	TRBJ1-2	CASSQRSTGYTF	TGTGCCAGCAGTCAAAGGAGTACTGGCTACACCTTC
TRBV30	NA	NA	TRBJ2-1	CAWSQRYNEQFF	TGTGCCTGGAGTCAGAGGTACAATGAGCAGTTCTTC
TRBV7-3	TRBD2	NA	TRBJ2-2	CASSKLAGVGELFF	TGTGCCAGCAGCAAGCTAGCGGGAGTCGGGGAGCTGTTTTTT
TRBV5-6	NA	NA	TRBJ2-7	CASSLFGSGNEQYF	TGTGCCAGCAGCTTGTTCGGGAGTGGCAACGAGCAGTACTTC
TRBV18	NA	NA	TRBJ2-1	CASSPLAHNEQFF	TGTGCCAGCTCACCCCTAGCGCACAATGAGCAGTTCTTC
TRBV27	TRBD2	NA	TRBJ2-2	CASSSSGTNTGELFF	TGTGCCAGCAGTTCTAGCGGAACTAACACCGGGGAGCTGTTTTTT
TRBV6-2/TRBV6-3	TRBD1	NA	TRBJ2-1	CASSVLGGQEVSNEQFF	TGTGCCAGCAGTGTACTAGGGGGACAGGAGGTGTCGAATGAGCAGTTCTTC
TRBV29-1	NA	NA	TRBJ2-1	CSGTGGEQFF	TGCAGCGGAACGGGTGGTGAGCAGTTCTTC
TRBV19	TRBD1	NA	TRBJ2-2	CASSTTPGQGANTGELFF	TGTGCCAGTAGTACCACACCCGGACAGGGGGCAAACACCGGGGAGCTGTTTTTT
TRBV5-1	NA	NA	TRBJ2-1	CASSLPGLSSYNEQFF	TGCGCCAGCAGCTTGCCAGGGCTGAGCTCCTACAATGAGCAGTTCTTC
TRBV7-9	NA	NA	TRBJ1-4	CASSLVSLRGEKLFF	TGTGCCAGCAGCTTAGTATCCCTCAGGGGTGAAAAACTGTTTTTT
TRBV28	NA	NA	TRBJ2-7	CAPGGGTLYEQYF	TGTGCCCCCGGAGGAGGGACCCTCTACGAGCAGTACTTC
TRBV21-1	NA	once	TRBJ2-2	CASSRYPRGMTGELFF	TGTGCCAGCAGCAGATACCCCAGGGGAATGACCGGGGAGCTGTTTTTT
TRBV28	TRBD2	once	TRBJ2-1	CASSLTPGTSGSNEQFF	TGTGCCAGCAGTTTAACCCCCGGGACTAGCGGGAGTAATGAGCAGTTCTTC
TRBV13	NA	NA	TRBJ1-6	CASSHKDRPNNSPLHF	TGTGCCAGCAGCCACAAGGACAGACCCAATAATTCACCCCTCCACTTT
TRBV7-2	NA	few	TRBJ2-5	CASSFVVQETQYF	TGTGCCAGCAGCTTTGTAGTCCAAGAGACCCAGTACTTC
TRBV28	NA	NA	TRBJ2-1	CASRLGGSAHNEQFF	TGTGCCAGCAGGTTAGGGGGGAGTGCACACAATGAGCAGTTCTTC
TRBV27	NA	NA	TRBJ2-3	CASSRGQTSSGADTQYF	TGTGCCAGCAGTCGAGGACAGACAAGCTCAGGGGCAGATACGCAGTATTTT
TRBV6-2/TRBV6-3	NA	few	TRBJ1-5	CASSYPRDTHSRGYQHF	TGTGCCAGCAGTTACCCCCGGGACACTCATTCGAGAGGGTACCAGCATTTT
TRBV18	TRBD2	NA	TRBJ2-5	CASSRRAGEQETQYF	TGTGCCAGCTCCCGCCGGGCGGGGGAACAAGAGACCCAGTACTTC
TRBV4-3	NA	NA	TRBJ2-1	CASSQDWAGFYNEQFF	TGCGCCAGCAGCCAAGATTGGGCAGGCTTCTACAATGAGCAGTTCTTC
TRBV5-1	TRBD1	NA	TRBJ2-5	CASSPGTGETQYF	TGCGCCAGCAGCCCCGGGACAGGGGAGACCCAGTACTTC
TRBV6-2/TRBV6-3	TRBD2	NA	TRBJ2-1	CASRPSGAGGNEQFF	TGTGCCAGCAGACCTAGCGGGGCCGGAGGGAATGAGCAGTTCTTC
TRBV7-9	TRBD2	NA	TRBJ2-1	CASSQNLGLGRDEQFF	TGTGCCAGCAGCCAAAACCTCGGGCTGGGGAGGGATGAGCAGTTCTTC
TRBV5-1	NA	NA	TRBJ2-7	CASSLDSAPGGEQYF	TGCGCCAGCAGCTTGGACTCAGCCCCTGGAGGGGAGCAGTACTTC
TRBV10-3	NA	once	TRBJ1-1	CAISEQGLGTEAFF	TGTGCCATCAGTGAACAGGGCCTGGGCACTGAAGCTTTCTTT
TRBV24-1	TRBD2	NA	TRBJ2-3	CATSDSGGAGDTQYF	TGTGCCACCAGTGATTCGGGGGGAGCCGGAGATACGCAGTATTTT
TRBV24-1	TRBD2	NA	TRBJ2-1	CATSEEGLAGTNEQFF	TGTGCCACCAGTGAGGAGGGACTAGCTGGCACGAATGAGCAGTTCTTC
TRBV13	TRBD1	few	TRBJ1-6	CASSRTGTGVQSPLHF	TGTGCCAGCAGCAGGACCGGGACAGGGGTACAATCACCCCTCCACTTT
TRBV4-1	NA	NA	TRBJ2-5	CASSQDGHQETQYF	TGCGCCAGCAGCCAAGATGGGCACCAAGAGACCCAGTACTTC
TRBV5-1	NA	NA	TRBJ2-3	CASSSLPGDTQYF	TGCGCCAGCAGCTCACTCCCGGGAGATACGCAGTATTTT